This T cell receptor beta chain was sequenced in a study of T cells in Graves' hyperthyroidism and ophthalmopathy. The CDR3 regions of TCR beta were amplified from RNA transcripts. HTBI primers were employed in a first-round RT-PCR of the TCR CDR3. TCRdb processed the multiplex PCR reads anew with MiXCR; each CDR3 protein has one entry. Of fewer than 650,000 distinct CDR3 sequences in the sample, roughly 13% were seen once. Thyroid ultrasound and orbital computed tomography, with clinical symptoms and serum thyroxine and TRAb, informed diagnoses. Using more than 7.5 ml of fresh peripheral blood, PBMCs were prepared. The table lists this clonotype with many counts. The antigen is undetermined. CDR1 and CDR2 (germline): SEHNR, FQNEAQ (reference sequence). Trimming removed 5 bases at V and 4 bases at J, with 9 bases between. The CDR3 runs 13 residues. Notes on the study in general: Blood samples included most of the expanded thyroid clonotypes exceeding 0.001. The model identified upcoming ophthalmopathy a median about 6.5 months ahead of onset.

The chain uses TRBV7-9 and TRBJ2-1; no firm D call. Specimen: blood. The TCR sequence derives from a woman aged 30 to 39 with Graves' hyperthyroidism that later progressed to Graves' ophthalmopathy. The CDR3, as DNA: TGTGCCAGCAGCCGCGAGGTTTACAATGAGCAGTTCTTC. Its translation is CASSREVYNEQFF.